A selection of T cell receptor beta chains follows, all from one sample in a study of T cell repertoires in cytomegalovirus infection. TCRdb re-analysed the reads in MiXCR, keeping a single row per CDR3 protein. The table lists approximately 730,000 distinct CDR3 sequences, around a third of them singletons. Their recognized antigens are unknown. The specimen comprised cultured PBMCs, sampled from culture after CMV antigen stimulation. All receptors come from a human donor in good health (CMV status not recorded). Some clones in this sample may be carry-over from other donors' samples. Each CDR3 is given with its conserved first and last residue. The order of the fields is CDR3 DNA, CDR3 protein, J gene, clone size, V gene, D gene. The D gene is left open where the match is weak. Rows may omit the clone size; those that give it use once, few, many or a size class.

CDR3 DNA: TGTGCCAGCAGTTTCATAGGGGGGAAGGACGGGGAGCTGTTTTTT
CDR3 protein: CASSFIGGKDGELFF
J gene: TRBJ2-2
clone size: .
V gene: TRBV28
D gene: .

CDR3 DNA: TGTGCCAGCAGCTTATGGTGGGGGAATTCACCCCTCCACTTT
CDR3 protein: CASSLWWGNSPLHF
J gene: TRBJ1-6
clone size: few
V gene: TRBV11-2
D gene: .

CDR3 DNA: TGTGCCAGCAGTTTACGTCCCTCCGGGGCCCCTCCTTATGGCTACACCTTC
CDR3 protein: CASSLRPSGAPPYGYTF
J gene: TRBJ1-2
clone size: .
V gene: TRBV12-3/TRBV12-4
D gene: .

CDR3 DNA: TGTGCCAGCAGCTTAGGAGGGACGTCGGGAGTAAATGAGCAGTTCTTC
CDR3 protein: CASSLGGTSGVNEQFF
J gene: TRBJ2-1
clone size: many
V gene: TRBV7-2
D gene: .

CDR3 DNA: TGTGCCAGCAGCCAAGGGCCCAGCGGGAGGAAAGATACGCAGTATTTT
CDR3 protein: CASSQGPSGRKDTQYF
J gene: TRBJ2-3
clone size: .
V gene: TRBV3-1
D gene: TRBD2

CDR3 DNA: TGTGCCAGCAGCTCGGACAGTTATTCACCCCTCCACTTT
CDR3 protein: CASSSDSYSPLHF
J gene: TRBJ1-6
clone size: many
V gene: TRBV7-2
D gene: .

CDR3 DNA: TGTGCCAGCAGTTCCCGAGGCAGGTCAGATACGCAGTATTTT
CDR3 protein: CASSSRGRSDTQYF
J gene: TRBJ2-3
clone size: few
V gene: TRBV7-2
D gene: .

CDR3 DNA: TGTGCCAGCAGTGTAACCTCTGGAAACACCATATATTTT
CDR3 protein: CASSVTSGNTIYF
J gene: TRBJ1-3
clone size: .
V gene: TRBV2
D gene: .

CDR3 DNA: TGTGCCAGCAGTTCGGGACGGTTAAGTAATGAAAAACTGTTTTTT
CDR3 protein: CASSSGRLSNEKLFF
J gene: TRBJ1-4
clone size: .
V gene: TRBV28
D gene: .

CDR3 DNA: TGTGCCAGCAGCTGGGGGACCCGTGTAGGAGCTTTCTTT
CDR3 protein: CASSWGTRVGAFF
J gene: TRBJ1-1
clone size: .
V gene: TRBV5-6
D gene: .

CDR3 DNA: TGTGCCAGCAGCCTAGCTGGTGGTGGGGGCGGCTCAGATACGCAGTATTTT
CDR3 protein: CASSLAGGGGGSDTQYF
J gene: TRBJ2-3
clone size: few
V gene: TRBV7-9
D gene: .

CDR3 DNA: TGTGCCAGCAGTTACGGCAGAGGGACAGCAGGAACTGAAGCTTTCTTT
CDR3 protein: CASSYGRGTAGTEAFF
J gene: TRBJ1-1
clone size: .
V gene: TRBV6-2/TRBV6-3
D gene: TRBD1

CDR3 DNA: TGTGCCAGCAGCCTGGGGGCGGGGGGGAACTTCCTCGCCGGGGAGCTGTTTTTT
CDR3 protein: CASSLGAGGNFLAGELFF
J gene: TRBJ2-2
clone size: .
V gene: TRBV5-6
D gene: TRBD2

CDR3 DNA: TGTGCCAGTAGTATGCGGAGGGGAGGCACAGATACGCAGTATTTT
CDR3 protein: CASSMRRGGTDTQYF
J gene: TRBJ2-3
clone size: .
V gene: TRBV19
D gene: .

CDR3 DNA: TGTGCCAGCAGACTAGCGGGGGGAGCCTACGAGCAGTACTTC
CDR3 protein: CASRLAGGAYEQYF
J gene: TRBJ2-7
clone size: many
V gene: TRBV7-2
D gene: TRBD2

CDR3 DNA: TGTGCCAGCAGCCCGACTAGCGCCAACACCGGGGAGCTGTTTTTT
CDR3 protein: CASSPTSANTGELFF
J gene: TRBJ2-2
clone size: .
V gene: TRBV7-4
D gene: TRBD2

CDR3 DNA: TGTGCCAGCAGTTCGATCAGGGTTATTGGAGCTTTCTTT
CDR3 protein: CASSSIRVIGAFF
J gene: TRBJ1-1
clone size: .
V gene: TRBV6-2/TRBV6-3
D gene: .

CDR3 DNA: TGTGCCAGCAGCTTAGGGACAGCCTACACAGATACGCAGTATTTT
CDR3 protein: CASSLGTAYTDTQYF
J gene: TRBJ2-3
clone size: .
V gene: TRBV7-2
D gene: .

CDR3 DNA: TGTGCCAGCAGTCCCGGGGCCTCCTTGGGCGGGAAGCTGTTTTTT
CDR3 protein: CASSPGASLGGKLFF
J gene: TRBJ2-2
clone size: few
V gene: TRBV6-7
D gene: .

CDR3 DNA: TGCGCCAGCAGCCAAGAATCGGCCGCCCTGTCGTCCGGTGGCTACACCTTC
CDR3 protein: CASSQESAALSSGGYTF
J gene: TRBJ1-2
clone size: many
V gene: TRBV4-1
D gene: .

CDR3 DNA: TGTGCCAGCAGCACACCGGACAGCTATGGCTACACCTTC
CDR3 protein: CASSTPDSYGYTF
J gene: TRBJ1-2
clone size: few
V gene: TRBV7-2
D gene: .

CDR3 DNA: TGTGCCAGCAGTCAAGGACCGGGCTTGAGCTACACCTTC
CDR3 protein: CASSQGPGLSYTF
J gene: TRBJ1-2
clone size: .
V gene: TRBV4-2
D gene: .

CDR3 DNA: TGTGCCAGCAGCAAACAGGGGGCTGAGACCCAGTACTTC
CDR3 protein: CASSKQGAETQYF
J gene: TRBJ2-5
clone size: .
V gene: TRBV27
D gene: TRBD1

CDR3 DNA: TGCAGTGCTAGAGGACTAGCGGGAGGAATAGATACGCAGTATTTT
CDR3 protein: CSARGLAGGIDTQYF
J gene: TRBJ2-3
clone size: few
V gene: TRBV20-1
D gene: TRBD2

CDR3 DNA: TGCAGTGCTAGTACCCCACAGGGGGCAGCTGGAAACACCATATATTTT
CDR3 protein: CSASTPQGAAGNTIYF
J gene: TRBJ1-3
clone size: .
V gene: TRBV20-1
D gene: TRBD1

CDR3 DNA: TGTGCCAGCACCCACGTAGTGTACACTGAAGCTTTCTTT
CDR3 protein: CASTHVVYTEAFF
J gene: TRBJ1-1
clone size: few
V gene: TRBV12-3/TRBV12-4
D gene: .

CDR3 DNA: TGCGCCAGCAGTGAGTCGAGGACTCAAAACATTCAGTACTTC
CDR3 protein: CASSESRTQNIQYF
J gene: TRBJ2-4
clone size: few
V gene: TRBV10-1
D gene: .

CDR3 DNA: TGTGCCAGCAGTTTAGAAACCGGGACAGGGGGAGCCCAGCATTTT
CDR3 protein: CASSLETGTGGAQHF
J gene: TRBJ1-5
clone size: .
V gene: TRBV28
D gene: TRBD1

CDR3 DNA: TGTGCCATCAGTGACCCCCTGGGTAGCGGGAGGGCCTTGGTCTATGAGCAGTTCTTC
CDR3 protein: CAISDPLGSGRALVYEQFF
J gene: TRBJ2-1
clone size: few
V gene: TRBV10-3
D gene: TRBD2

CDR3 DNA: TGTGCCACCAGTGAGCCCCTGGGTATAGAACCCGTCGAGCAGTTCTTC
CDR3 protein: CATSEPLGIEPVEQFF
J gene: TRBJ2-1
clone size: .
V gene: TRBV24-1
D gene: .

CDR3 DNA: TGTGCCAGCAGCTGGAACACCGGGACAGGGAAAGAGACCCAGTACTTC
CDR3 protein: CASSWNTGTGKETQYF
J gene: TRBJ2-5
clone size: many
V gene: TRBV7-2
D gene: TRBD1

CDR3 DNA: TGTGCCAACAGCTTGGGGGAGAGCTCCTACAATGAGCAGTTCTTC
CDR3 protein: CANSLGESSYNEQFF
J gene: TRBJ2-1
clone size: .
V gene: TRBV7-2
D gene: .

CDR3 DNA: TGTGCCAGCAGCACAGGACAGCAGGGGTTCTTC
CDR3 protein: CASSTGQQGFF
J gene: TRBJ2-1
clone size: few
V gene: TRBV11-2
D gene: .

CDR3 DNA: TGTGCCAGCAGCCGTTCAGGGCTAGCGGGAGGAAGCACCGGGGAGCTGTTTTTT
CDR3 protein: CASSRSGLAGGSTGELFF
J gene: TRBJ2-2
clone size: few
V gene: TRBV7-2
D gene: TRBD2